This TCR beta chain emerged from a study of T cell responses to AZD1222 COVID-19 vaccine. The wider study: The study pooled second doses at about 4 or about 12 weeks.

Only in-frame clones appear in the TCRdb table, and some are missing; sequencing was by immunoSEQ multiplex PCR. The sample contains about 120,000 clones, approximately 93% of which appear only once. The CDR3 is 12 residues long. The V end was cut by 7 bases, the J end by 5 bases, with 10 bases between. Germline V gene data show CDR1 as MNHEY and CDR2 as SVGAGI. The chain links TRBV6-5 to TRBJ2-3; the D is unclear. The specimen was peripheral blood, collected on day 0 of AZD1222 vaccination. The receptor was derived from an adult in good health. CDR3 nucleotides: TGTGCCAGCACCCCCCCGGGAGATACGCAGTATTTT. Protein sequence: CASTPPGDTQYF.